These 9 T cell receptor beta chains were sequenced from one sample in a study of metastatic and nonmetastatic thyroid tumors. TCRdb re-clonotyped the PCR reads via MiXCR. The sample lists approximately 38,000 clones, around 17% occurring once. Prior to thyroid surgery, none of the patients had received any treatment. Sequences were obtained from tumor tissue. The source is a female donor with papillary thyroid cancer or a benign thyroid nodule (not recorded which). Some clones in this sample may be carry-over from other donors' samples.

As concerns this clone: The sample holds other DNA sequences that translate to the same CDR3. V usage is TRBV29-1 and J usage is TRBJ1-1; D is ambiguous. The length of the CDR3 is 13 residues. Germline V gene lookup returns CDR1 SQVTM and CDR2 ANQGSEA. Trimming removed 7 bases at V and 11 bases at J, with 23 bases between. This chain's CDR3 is CSARGGERREAFF. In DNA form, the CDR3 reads TGCAGCGCCCGTGGCGGGGAACGACGGGAGGCTTTCTTT.

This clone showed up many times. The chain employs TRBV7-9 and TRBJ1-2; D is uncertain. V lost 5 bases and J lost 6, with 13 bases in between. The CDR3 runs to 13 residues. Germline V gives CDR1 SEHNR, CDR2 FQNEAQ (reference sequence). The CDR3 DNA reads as TGTGCCAGCAGCCCTGGACGAAAGGATGGCTACACCTTC. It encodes CASSPGRKDGYTF.

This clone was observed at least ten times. CDR3 sequence reads: CASSLEATGRRYEQYF. In DNA form, the CDR3 reads TGTGCCAGCAGTTTAGAGGCGACAGGGCGGAGGTACGAGCAGTACTTC. This chain joins TRBV12-3 or TRBV12-4 and TRBJ2-7; 7 bases are shared with TRBD1. CDR3 length: 16 residues. With V trimmed by 1 base and J by 4 bases, 10 bases remained unmatched.

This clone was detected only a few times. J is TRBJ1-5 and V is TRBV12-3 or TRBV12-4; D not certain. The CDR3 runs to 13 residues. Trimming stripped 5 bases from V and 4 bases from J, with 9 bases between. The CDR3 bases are TGTGCCAGCAGTCCCGCTGAGAATCAGCCCCAGCATTTT. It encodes CASSPAENQPQHF.

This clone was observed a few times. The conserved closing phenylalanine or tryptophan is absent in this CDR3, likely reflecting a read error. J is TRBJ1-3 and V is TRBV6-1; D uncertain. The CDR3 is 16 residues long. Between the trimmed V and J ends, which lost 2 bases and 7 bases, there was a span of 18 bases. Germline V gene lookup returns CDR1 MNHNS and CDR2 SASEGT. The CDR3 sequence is CASSESGLPPTNTIYS. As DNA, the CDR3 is TGTGCCAGCAGTGAATCCGGTCTCCCCCCGACTAACACCATATATTCT.

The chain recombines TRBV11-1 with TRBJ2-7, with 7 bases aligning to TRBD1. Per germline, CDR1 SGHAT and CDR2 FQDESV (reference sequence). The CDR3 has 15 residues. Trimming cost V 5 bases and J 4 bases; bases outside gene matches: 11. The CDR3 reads CASSQPSQGVYEQYF. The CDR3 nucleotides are TGTGCCAGCAGCCAACCGAGTCAGGGGGTTTACGAGCAGTACTTC.

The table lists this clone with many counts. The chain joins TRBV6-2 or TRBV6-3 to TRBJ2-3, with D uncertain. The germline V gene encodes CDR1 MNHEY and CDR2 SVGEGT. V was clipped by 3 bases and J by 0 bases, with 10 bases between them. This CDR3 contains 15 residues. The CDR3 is CASSYSFSSTDTQYF. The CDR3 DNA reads TGTGCCAGCAGTTATTCGTTCTCTAGCACAGATACGCAGTATTTT.

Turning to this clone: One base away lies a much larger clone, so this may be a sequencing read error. CDR3 region: CSASPGVTTDTQYF. The DNA of the CDR3 is TGCAGTGCTTCCCCCGGGGTTACGACAGATACGCAGTATTTT. The gene calls are TRBV20-1 and TRBJ2-3; TRBD2 is a possible D gene (5 bases). The germline V gene has CDR1 DFQATT and CDR2 SNEGSKA (reference sequence). Trimming took 5 bases from V and 3 from J, leaving 15 bases between them. This CDR3 is 14 amino acids long.

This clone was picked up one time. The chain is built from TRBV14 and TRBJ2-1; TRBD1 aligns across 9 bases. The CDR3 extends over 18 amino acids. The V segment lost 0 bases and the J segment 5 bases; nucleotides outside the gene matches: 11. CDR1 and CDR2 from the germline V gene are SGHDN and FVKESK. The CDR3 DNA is TGTGCCAGCAGCCAAGAGGGACAGGGTTTTTCGACCGACAATGAGCAGTTCTTC. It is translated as CASSQEGQGFSTDNEQFF.